The TCR beta chain under discussion was sequenced for a study of blood T cell repertoires in COVID-19. Study in general: Acute and convalescent COVID-19 specimens originated in the United States, Italy and Spain. T cells, B-cell-depleted T cells, or PBMCs provided the cDNA or gDNA that served as material.

Original analysis: Amplified reference gene primers provided the basis for estimating nucleated cell counts. Sequenced by immunoSEQ multiplex PCR; TCRdb stores in-frame clones only, minus some. V, J and clone size were drawn from that table, and D and trimming were deduced from the DNA. The sample carries around 81,000 clones, approximately 80% recorded once. This clone was seen only once. Germline CDR1 ENHRY, CDR2 SYGVKD. The CDR3 loop spans 16 amino acids. V lost 7 bases and J lost 0, with 19 bases in between. Sequenced: peripheral blood. The chain employs TRBV10-3 and TRBJ2-7, with D unclear. The receptor was derived from a man aged 45-65 years with acute or convalescent COVID-19. CDR3 residues: CAITAERTSSSYEQYF. The DNA for the CDR3 is TGTGCCATCACAGCTGAGCGCACCTCCAGCTCCTACGAGCAGTACTTC.